Listed below are T cell receptor beta chains from one sample, sequenced in a study of a mutant IDH1 vaccine in newly diagnosed glioma. Their antigens are not known. This table comes from immunoSEQ multiplex PCR, and its TCRdb copy is limited to in-frame clones, with some not included. The sample consists of almost 85,000 clones, 75% to 85% of them appearing once. Sequencing was performed on PBMCs, taken from a glioma patient whose treatment included an IDH1 peptide vaccine. These receptors were obtained from a man aged 30 to 45 with glioma. Some clones in this sample may be carry-over from other donors' samples. Each CDR3 is given with its conserved first and last residue. Fields, in order: V gene, D gene, J gene, clone size, CDR3 protein, CDR3 DNA. A D gene is named only where the DNA matches it firmly. The size of a clone is reported for some rows only, either as once, few or many, or as a class for expanded clones.

TRBV4-1	.	TRBJ2-5	.	CASSPTASRDLRETQYF	TGCGCCAGCAGCCCCACTGCCTCCCGGGACCTTAGGGAGACCCAGTACTTC
TRBV30	TRBD1	TRBJ2-7	.	CAWRVSGGYEQYF	TGTGCCTGGAGAGTGTCAGGGGGTTACGAGCAGTACTTC
TRBV29-1	TRBD2	TRBJ2-3	.	CSVEGPLAGIVDTQYF	TGCAGCGTTGAAGGACCACTAGCGGGGATTGTAGATACGCAGTATTTT
TRBV29-1	.	TRBJ2-7	.	CSAGRSGTAYEQYF	TGCAGCGCCGGAAGGAGCGGGACAGCCTACGAGCAGTACTTC
TRBV6-1	.	TRBJ1-2	once	CASSGGANYGYTF	TGTGCCAGCAGTGGTGGGGCTAACTATGGCTACACCTTC
TRBV6-5	.	TRBJ2-7	.	CATSNYEQYF	TGTGCCACTTCGAACTACGAGCAGTACTTC
TRBV5-1	.	TRBJ2-3	.	CASTPTLVGTDTQYF	TGCGCCAGCACCCCCACACTGGTAGGCACAGATACGCAGTATTTT
TRBV19	.	TRBJ2-7	.	CASSMGHSSSYEQYF	TGTGCCAGTAGTATGGGCCATTCCAGCTCCTACGAGCAGTACTTC
TRBV5-4	.	TRBJ2-3	.	CASSAGRTKSTDTQYF	TGTGCCAGCAGCGCCGGCAGAACAAAAAGCACAGATACGCAGTATTTT
TRBV18	.	TRBJ2-7	.	CASSPPGRGRSSYEQYF	TGTGCCAGCTCACCACCGGGCAGGGGCCGGTCTTCCTACGAGCAGTACTTC
TRBV4-2	TRBD2	TRBJ2-7	.	CASSPAGAGGSYEQYF	TGTGCCAGCAGCCCCGCTGGAGCGGGAGGCTCCTACGAGCAGTACTTC
TRBV7-9	TRBD2	TRBJ2-7	.	CASSLGTSSEQYF	TGTGCCAGCAGCTTAGGGACTAGCTCCGAGCAGTACTTC
TRBV30	.	TRBJ2-7	.	CAWSVGFTYEQYF	TGTGCCTGGAGTGTTGGGTTCACCTACGAGCAGTACTTC
TRBV18	TRBD1	TRBJ1-2	.	CASSPTSRGPYGYTF	TGTGCCAGCTCACCAACATCCAGGGGGCCCTATGGCTACACCTTC
TRBV5-1	TRBD1	TRBJ1-2	.	CASRPGTGTSGGYTF	TGCGCCAGCAGACCCGGGACAGGGACCTCTGGTGGCTACACCTTC
TRBV30	.	TRBJ2-7	.	CAWSARGTYEQYF	TGTGCCTGGAGTGCAAGGGGTACTTACGAGCAGTACTTC
TRBV7-9	.	TRBJ2-7	.	CASSPGTLSSYEQYF	TGTGCCAGCAGTCCCGGGACCTTGAGCTCCTACGAGCAGTACTTC
TRBV9	TRBD1	TRBJ1-2	.	CASSVDSRGPDYGYTF	TGTGCCAGCAGCGTAGACTCCAGGGGGCCGGACTATGGCTACACCTTC
TRBV25-1	.	TRBJ1-1	once	CASSATVKNTEAFF	TGTGCCAGCAGTGCGACAGTTAAGAACACTGAAGCTTTCTTT
TRBV6-1	.	TRBJ2-1	.	CASSERDGSYNEQFF	TGTGCCAGCAGTGAACGTGACGGCTCCTACAATGAGCAGTTCTTC
TRBV29-1	TRBD1	TRBJ1-1	few	CSVEGHQGGWGTEAFF	TGCAGCGTTGAAGGTCATCAGGGGGGTTGGGGCACTGAAGCTTTCTTT
TRBV10-3	TRBD1	TRBJ2-1	.	CAISDPDRGRGNEQFF	TGTGCCATCAGTGACCCCGACAGGGGGCGAGGCAATGAGCAGTTCTTC
TRBV27	TRBD1	TRBJ1-2	.	CASSLGRDRGNGYTF	TGTGCCAGCAGTTTGGGGCGGGACAGGGGGAATGGCTACACCTTC
TRBV5-1	TRBD2	TRBJ2-1	.	CASREFLSGRSYNEQFF	TGCGCCAGCAGGGAGTTTCTTAGCGGGAGGTCTTACAATGAGCAGTTCTTC
TRBV7-9	TRBD2	TRBJ2-3	once	CASSLSGGAGTQYF	TGTGCCAGCAGCTTAAGCGGGGGGGCCGGTACGCAGTATTTT
TRBV5-1	.	TRBJ2-2	many	CASSILLDTGELFF	TGCGCCAGCAGCATCCTCCTAGACACCGGGGAGCTGTTTTTT
TRBV6-4	.	TRBJ1-2	.	CVSSELGGAGYGYTF	TGTGTCAGCAGTGAACTCGGGGGCGCAGGCTATGGCTACACCTTC
TRBV4-2	.	TRBJ1-5	.	CASSLGQRNQPQHF	TGTGCCAGCAGCCTTGGACAGCGCAATCAGCCCCAGCATTTT
TRBV5-5	TRBD1	TRBJ2-1	.	CASSPAGTGNRNEQFF	TGTGCCAGCAGCCCCGCCGGGACAGGGAATAGGAATGAGCAGTTCTTC
TRBV9	.	TRBJ1-1	.	CASSPPGAGTEAFF	TGTGCCAGCAGCCCCCCGGGGGCGGGGACTGAAGCTTTCTTT
TRBV11-2	TRBD1	TRBJ1-2	once	CARVGGDYGYTF	TGTGCCAGGGTAGGGGGCGACTATGGCTACACCTTC
TRBV4-3	TRBD1	TRBJ1-2	few	CASSQGTGDYGYTF	TGCGCCAGCAGCCAGGGAACAGGGGACTATGGCTACACCTTC
TRBV19	.	TRBJ2-3	.	CASSIGAGVDTQYF	TGTGCCAGTAGTATAGGGGCAGGGGTAGATACGCAGTATTTT
TRBV14	.	TRBJ1-1	once	CASSLQMGTEAFF	TGTGCCAGCAGCCTTCAAATGGGGACTGAAGCTTTCTTT
TRBV4-2	TRBD2	TRBJ2-7	.	CASSQDASGGREQYF	TGTGCCAGCAGCCAAGATGCTAGCGGGGGGAGGGAGCAGTACTTC
TRBV30	.	TRBJ2-6	few	CAWSVGSGANVLTF	TGTGCCTGGAGTGTCGGAAGTGGGGCCAACGTCCTGACTTTC
TRBV5-8	.	TRBJ1-1	.	CASSLGGVTEAFF	TGTGCCAGCAGCTTAGGAGGGGTCACTGAAGCTTTCTTT
TRBV7-9	TRBD1	TRBJ1-1	.	CASSLVQGTEAFF	TGTGCCAGCAGCTTAGTACAGGGGACTGAAGCTTTCTTT
TRBV4-1	TRBD1	TRBJ1-2	.	CASSQPRTGGGYTF	TGCGCCAGCAGCCAGCCCCGGACAGGGGGGGGCTACACCTTC
TRBV27	.	TRBJ1-4	.	CASSLSVGLINEKLFF	TGTGCCAGCAGTTTAAGTGTTGGACTGATTAATGAAAAACTGTTTTTT
TRBV10-3	TRBD2	TRBJ2-5	.	CAISPGGQETQYF	TGTGCCATCAGCCCGGGGGGACAAGAGACCCAGTACTTC
TRBV5-1	.	TRBJ2-1	few	CASSLQGLPGEQFF	TGCGCCAGCAGCTTGCAGGGACTCCCTGGTGAGCAGTTCTTC
TRBV5-4	.	TRBJ1-6	.	CAAGTGSYNSPLHF	TGTGCCGCTGGGACGGGATCTTATAATTCACCCCTCCACTTT
TRBV28	.	TRBJ2-7	.	CASSLAGLEQYF	TGTGCCAGCAGTTTAGCAGGGCTCGAGCAGTACTTC
TRBV28	TRBD2	TRBJ2-5	.	CASSPGLAGSFPKRETQYF	TGTGCCAGCAGCCCCGGACTAGCGGGCTCTTTCCCTAAGAGGGAGACCCAGTACTTC
TRBV4-1	.	TRBJ2-7	.	CASSQGRSSSYEQYF	TGCGCCAGCAGCCAAGGGCGGTCGAGCTCCTACGAGCAGTACTTC
TRBV4-1	.	TRBJ2-1	.	CASSPETFSYNEQFF	TGCGCCAGCAGTCCGGAGACCTTCTCCTACAATGAGCAGTTCTTC
TRBV9	.	TRBJ2-7	.	CASSVEATSPYEQYF	TGTGCCAGCAGCGTAGAGGCTACTTCCCCCTACGAGCAGTACTTC
TRBV30	TRBD1	TRBJ1-1	.	CAWSNRGGLRNTEAFF	TGTGCCTGGAGTAACAGGGGAGGTTTAAGAAACACTGAAGCTTTCTTT